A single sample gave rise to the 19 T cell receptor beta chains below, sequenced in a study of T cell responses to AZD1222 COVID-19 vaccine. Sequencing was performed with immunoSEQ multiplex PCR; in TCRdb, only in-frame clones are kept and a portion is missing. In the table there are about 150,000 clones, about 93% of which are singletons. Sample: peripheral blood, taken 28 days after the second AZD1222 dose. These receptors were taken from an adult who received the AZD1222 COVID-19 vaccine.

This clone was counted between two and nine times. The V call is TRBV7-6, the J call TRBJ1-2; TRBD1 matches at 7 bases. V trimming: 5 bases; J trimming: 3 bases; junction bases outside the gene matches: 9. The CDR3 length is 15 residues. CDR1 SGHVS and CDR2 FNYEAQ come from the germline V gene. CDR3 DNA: TGTGCCAGCAGCCCAAGGACAGGAGATGACTATGGCTACACCTTC. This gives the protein CASSPRTGDDYGYTF.

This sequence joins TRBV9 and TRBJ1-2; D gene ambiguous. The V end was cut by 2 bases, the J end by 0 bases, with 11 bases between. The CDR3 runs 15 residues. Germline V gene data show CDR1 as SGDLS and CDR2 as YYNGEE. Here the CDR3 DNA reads TGTGCCAGCAGCGTGGGATGGGGAACTAACTATGGCTACACCTTC. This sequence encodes CASSVGWGTNYGYTF.

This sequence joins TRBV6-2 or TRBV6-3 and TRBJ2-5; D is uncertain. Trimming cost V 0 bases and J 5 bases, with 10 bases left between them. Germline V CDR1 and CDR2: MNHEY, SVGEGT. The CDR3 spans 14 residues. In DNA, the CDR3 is TGTGCCAGCAGTTACTCCGGTAATTGGGAGACCCAGTACTTC. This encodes CASSYSGNWETQYF.

CDR3 in amino acids: CASSGGPTDTQYF. DNA for the CDR3: TGTGCCAGCAGTGGGGGGCCGACAGATACGCAGTATTTT. The chain carries TRBV2 and TRBJ2-3; D perhaps matches TRBD1 (6 bases). This CDR3 is built from 13 residues. Trimming shortened V by 4 bases and J by 3 bases, and 8 bases separated the two germline ends. Germline-derived CDR1 and CDR2 are SNHLY and FYNNEI.

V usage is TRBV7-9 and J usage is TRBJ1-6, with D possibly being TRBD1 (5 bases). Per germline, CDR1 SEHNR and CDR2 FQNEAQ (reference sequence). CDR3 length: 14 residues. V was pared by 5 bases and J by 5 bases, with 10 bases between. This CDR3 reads CASSLQGHNSPLHF. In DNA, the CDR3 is TGTGCCAGCAGCCTTCAGGGTCATAATTCACCCCTCCACTTT.

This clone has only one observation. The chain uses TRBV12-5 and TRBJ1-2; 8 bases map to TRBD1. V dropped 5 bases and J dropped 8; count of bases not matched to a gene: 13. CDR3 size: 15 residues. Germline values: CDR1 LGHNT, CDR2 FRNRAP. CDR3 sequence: CASGTILSGTGGYTF. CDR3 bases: TGTGCTAGTGGTACAATATTATCCGGGACAGGCGGCTACACCTTC. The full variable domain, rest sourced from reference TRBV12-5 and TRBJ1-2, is DARVTQTPRHKVTEMGQEVTMRCQPILGHNTVFWYRQTMMQGLELLAYFRNRAPLDDSGMPKDRFSAEMPDATLATLKIQPSEPRDSAVYFCASGTILSGTGGYTFGSGTRLTVV.

The CDR3 loop reads CASTQPGGLEPQHF. The CDR3 nucleotides read TGTGCCAGCACCCAGCCAGGGGGCTTGGAGCCCCAGCATTTT. The chain employs TRBV5-8 and TRBJ1-5, with 8 bases identical to TRBD1. V was clipped by 6 bases and J by 8 bases; unmatched bases: 10. CDR3 length: 14 residues. Germline lookup yields CDR1 SGHTS and CDR2 YDEGEE.

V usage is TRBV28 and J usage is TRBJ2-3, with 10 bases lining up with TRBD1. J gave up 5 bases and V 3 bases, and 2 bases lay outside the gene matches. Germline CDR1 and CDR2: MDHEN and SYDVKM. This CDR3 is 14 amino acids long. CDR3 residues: CASSFGTGEDTQYF. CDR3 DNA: TGTGCCAGCAGTTTCGGGACAGGGGAAGATACGCAGTATTTT.

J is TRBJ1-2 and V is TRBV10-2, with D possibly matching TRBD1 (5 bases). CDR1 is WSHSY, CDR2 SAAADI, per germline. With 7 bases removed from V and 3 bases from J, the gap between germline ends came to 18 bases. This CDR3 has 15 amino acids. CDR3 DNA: TGCGCCAGCACGGTTGGAAGGGGTTCGGACTATGGCTACACCTTC. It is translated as CASTVGRGSDYGYTF.

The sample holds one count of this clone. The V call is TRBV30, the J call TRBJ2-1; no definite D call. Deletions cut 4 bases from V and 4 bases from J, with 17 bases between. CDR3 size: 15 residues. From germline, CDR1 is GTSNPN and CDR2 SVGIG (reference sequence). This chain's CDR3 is CAWTFGQSRYNEQFF. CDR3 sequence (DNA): TGTGCCTGGACGTTCGGGCAGTCAAGATACAATGAGCAGTTCTTC. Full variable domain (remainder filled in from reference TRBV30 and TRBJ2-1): SQTIHQWPATLVQPVGSPLSLECTVEGTSNPNLYWYRQAAGRGLQLLFYSVGIGQISSEVPQNLSASRPQDRQFILSSKKLLLSDSGFYLCAWTFGQSRYNEQFFGPGTRLTVL.

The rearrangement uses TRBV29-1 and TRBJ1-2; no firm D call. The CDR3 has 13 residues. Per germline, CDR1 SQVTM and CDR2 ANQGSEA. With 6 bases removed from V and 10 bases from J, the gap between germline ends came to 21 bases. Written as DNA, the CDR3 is TGCAGCGTGCCGGGTTCTCGCGCGCATTTCTACACCTTC. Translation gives CSVPGSRAHFYTF.

The CDR3 DNA is TGTGCCATCAGTCGCCAGGACAGTGGTGGAAACATTCAGTACTTC. Protein: CAISRQDSGGNIQYF. The chain joins TRBV10-3 to TRBJ2-4; possibly TRBD1 for D (6 bases). V was clipped by 5 bases and J by 6 bases, with 17 bases between them. This CDR3 region has 15 residues. Germline V lookup: CDR1 ENHRY, CDR2 SYGVKD.

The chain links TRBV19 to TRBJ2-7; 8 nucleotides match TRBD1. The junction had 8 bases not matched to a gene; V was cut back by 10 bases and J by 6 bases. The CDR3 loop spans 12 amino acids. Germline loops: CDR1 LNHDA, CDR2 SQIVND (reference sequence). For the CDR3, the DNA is TGTGCCACAACCCCCGGGACAGGCGAGCAGTACTTC. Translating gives CATTPGTGEQYF.

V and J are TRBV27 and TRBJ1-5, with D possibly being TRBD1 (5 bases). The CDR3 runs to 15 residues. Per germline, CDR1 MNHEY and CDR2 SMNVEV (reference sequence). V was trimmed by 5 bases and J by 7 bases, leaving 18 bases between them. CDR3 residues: CASSPRGRRGQPQHF. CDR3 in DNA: TGTGCCAGCAGTCCTCGGGGCCGACGGGGGCAGCCCCAGCATTTT.

The CDR3, as DNA: TGTGCCAGCAGCTTTGGACAGGGACTAGATGGCTACACCTTC. Encoded protein: CASSFGQGLDGYTF. The chain joins TRBV9 to TRBJ1-2, with TRBD1 matching over 8 bases. The trim removed 4 bases at V and 6 bases at J, leaving 8 bases unmatched. The CDR3 runs to 14 residues. The V gene's germline CDR1 is SGDLS and CDR2 YYNGEE.

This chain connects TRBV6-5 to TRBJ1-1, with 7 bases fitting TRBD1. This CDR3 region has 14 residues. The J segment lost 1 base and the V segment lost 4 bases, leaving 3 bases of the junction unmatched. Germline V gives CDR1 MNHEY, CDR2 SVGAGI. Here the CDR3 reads CASSSRGANTEAFF. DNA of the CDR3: TGTGCCAGCAGTTCCAGGGGGGCGAACACTGAAGCTTTCTTT.

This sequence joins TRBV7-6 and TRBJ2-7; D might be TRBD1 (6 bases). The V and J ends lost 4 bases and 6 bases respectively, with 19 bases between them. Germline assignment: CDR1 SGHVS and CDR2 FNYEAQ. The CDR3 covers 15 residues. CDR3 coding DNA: TGTGCCAGCAGCTCCCTCAGAGCAGGGGCGGGCGAGCAGTACTTC. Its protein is CASSSLRAGAGEQYF.

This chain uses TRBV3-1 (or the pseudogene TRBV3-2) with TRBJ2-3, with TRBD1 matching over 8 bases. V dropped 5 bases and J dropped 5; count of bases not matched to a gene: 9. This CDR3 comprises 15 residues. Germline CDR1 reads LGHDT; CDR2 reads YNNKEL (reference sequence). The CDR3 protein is CASSYPGGEGDTQYF. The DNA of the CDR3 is TGTGCCAGCAGCTACCCAGGGGGCGAAGGAGATACGCAGTATTTT.

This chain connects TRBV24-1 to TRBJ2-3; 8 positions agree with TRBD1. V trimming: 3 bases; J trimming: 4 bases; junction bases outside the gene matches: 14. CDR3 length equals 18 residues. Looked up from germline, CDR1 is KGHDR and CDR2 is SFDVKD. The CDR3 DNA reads TGTGCCACCAGTGATCGAGCGATCCGGACAGGGTGGGCAGATACGCAGTATTTT. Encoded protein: CATSDRAIRTGWADTQYF.